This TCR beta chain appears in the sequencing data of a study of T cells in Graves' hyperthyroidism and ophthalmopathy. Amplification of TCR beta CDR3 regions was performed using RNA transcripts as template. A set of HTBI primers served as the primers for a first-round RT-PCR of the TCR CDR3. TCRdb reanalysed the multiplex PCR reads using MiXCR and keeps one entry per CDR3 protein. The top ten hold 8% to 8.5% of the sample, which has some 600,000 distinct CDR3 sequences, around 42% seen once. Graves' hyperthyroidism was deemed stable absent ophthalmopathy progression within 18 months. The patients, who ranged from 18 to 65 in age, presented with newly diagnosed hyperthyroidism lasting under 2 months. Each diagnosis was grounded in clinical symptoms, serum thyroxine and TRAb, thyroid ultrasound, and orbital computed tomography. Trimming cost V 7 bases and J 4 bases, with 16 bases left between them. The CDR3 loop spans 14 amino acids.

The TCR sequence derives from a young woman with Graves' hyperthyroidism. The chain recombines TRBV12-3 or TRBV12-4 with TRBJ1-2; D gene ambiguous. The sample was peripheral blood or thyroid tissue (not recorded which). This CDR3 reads CASTMGSTTYGYTF. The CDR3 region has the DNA TGTGCCAGCACCATGGGGAGTACCACCTATGGCTACACCTTC.